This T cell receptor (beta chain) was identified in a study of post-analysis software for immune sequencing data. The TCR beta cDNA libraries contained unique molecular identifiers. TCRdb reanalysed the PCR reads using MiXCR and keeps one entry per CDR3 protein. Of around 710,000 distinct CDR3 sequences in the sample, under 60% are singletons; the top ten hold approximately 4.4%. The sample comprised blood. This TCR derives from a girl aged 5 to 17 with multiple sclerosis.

CDR3: CASSGRTGGDNEKLFF. The CDR3 nucleotides are TGTGCCAGCAGCGGTCGGACAGGGGGAGACAATGAAAAACTGTTTTTT. The chain recombines TRBV9 with TRBJ1-4, with TRBD1 identical over 10 bases. CDR1 and CDR2 (germline): SGDLS, YYNGEE. The length of the CDR3 is 16 residues. The junction had 7 bases not matched to a gene; V was cut back by 3 bases and J by 5 bases.